Each of the 13 T cell receptor beta chains below was sequenced from the same sample in a study of blood T cells in healthy people across ages (dated by TCRdb to about 2015). Receptors were amplified or captured by 5' RACE. Sequenced on an Illumina HiSeq 2500. The second PCR ran for about 6 to 12 cycles and used a J-beta primer mix along with a sample-barcoded 5' primer. In-frame beta chains were kept once TCRdb had trimmed the public reads at Q25 with fastp and called clones with MiXCR. Merged by CDR3 protein, the rows form single entries marked with the most common genes and DNA. Recorded for this sample are nearly 1 million distinct CDR3 sequences; roughly 47% of them occurred a single time. The ten biggest clones cover roughly a fifth of the sample. Material for sequencing was blood. These receptors came from a woman aged 60-75 years in good health.

The CDR3 sequence is CASSWGRGQGARNTIYF. CDR3 bases: TGTGCCAGCAGTTGGGGCCGGGGACAGGGGGCTAGAAACACCATATATTTT. The J gene is TRBJ1-3, the V gene TRBV28; 12 positions agree with TRBD1. V shed 4 bases and J 5 bases; nucleotides not matched to a gene: 9. The germline gives CDR1 MDHEN, CDR2 SYDVKM. This CDR3 contains 17 residues.

The sample holds a few counts of this clonotype. This chain uses TRBV7-8 with TRBJ2-3; D gene unclear. Per the germline V gene, CDR1 is SGHVS and CDR2 is FQNEAQ. The ends were cut back, 2 bases at V and 2 bases at J, with 11 bases in the middle. The length of the CDR3 is 15 residues. CDR3 nucleotide sequence: TGTGCCAGCAGCTTACTACCGTCCGCCACAGATACGCAGTATTTT. Protein sequence: CASSLLPSATDTQYF.

Remarks on this clonotype: Compared with germline, one end of the junction differs, possibly owing to a read error. The gene calls are TRBV4-3 and TRBJ2-3; no reliable D call. The CDR3 runs 14 residues. The germline V gene has CDR1 LGHNA and CDR2 YSLEER. The CDR3 sequence: CASSQKDAVDTRYF. DNA of the CDR3: TGCGCCAGCAGCCAGAAGGACGCAGTGGATACGCGGTATTTT.

J is TRBJ2-5 and V is TRBV4-1; D remains ambiguous. Trimming removed 2 bases at V and 11 bases at J, with 33 bases between. Germline V gene lookup returns CDR1 MGHRA and CDR2 YSYEKL. The CDR3 is 19 residues long. As DNA, the CDR3 is TGCGCCAGCAGCCAACACTTCACTATACAGCGCACATCCTACAATGAGCAGTACTTC. Translating gives CASSQHFTIQRTSYNEQYF.

J is TRBJ2-7 and V is TRBV12-3 or TRBV12-4; the match to TRBD1 covers 7 bases. V was clipped by 6 bases and J by 2 bases; unmatched bases: 13. This CDR3 has 16 residues. This CDR3 is CASSFLDRFVPYEQYF. The CDR3 region has the DNA TGTGCCAGCAGCTTCTTGGACAGGTTTGTCCCCTACGAGCAGTACTTC.

This clonotype turned up a few times. This chain uses TRBV3-1 with TRBJ2-1, with D perhaps matching TRBD2 (6 bases). The CDR3 length is 16 residues. The V gene lost 1 base and the J gene lost 3 bases, with 13 bases spanning the gap. In germline, CDR1 is LGHDT, CDR2 YNNKEL (reference sequence). For the CDR3, the DNA is TGTGCCAGCAGCCAAGGAGGCGGGATGGTCTACAATGAGCAGTTCTTC. Protein: CASSQGGGMVYNEQFF.

This clonotype turned up a few times. The chain combines TRBV20-1 with TRBJ2-4, with unresolved D. Trimming cost V 3 bases and J 4 bases, with 7 bases left between them. The CDR3 length is 12 residues. CDR1 is DFQATT and CDR2 is SNEGSKA in the germline V gene (reference sequence). Written as DNA, the CDR3 is TGCAGTGCTAGTGTCCGTAAAAACATTCAGTACTTC. It codes for CSASVRKNIQYF.

This clonotype was detected a few times. The chain combines TRBV10-1 with TRBJ2-7; 7 positions agree with TRBD2. V gave up 2 bases and J gave up 5 bases; unmatched junction bases: 6. Per germline, CDR1 WNHNN and CDR2 SYGVQD (reference sequence). The CDR3 is 14 amino acids. CDR3 nucleotide sequence: TGCGCCAGCAGTGAGGTAGCGGGTGGCCACGAGCAGTACTTC. Translated, it gives CASSEVAGGHEQYF.

The chain joins TRBV28 to TRBJ2-5; D is perhaps TRBD1 (5 bases). V was pared by 1 base and J by 11 bases, with 26 bases between. The V gene's germline CDR1 is MDHEN and CDR2 SYDVKM. The CDR3 extends over 17 amino acids. CDR3 DNA: TGTGCCAGCAGTTTATTTTTGGGTCTGGGGCTCTACAATGAGCAGTACTTC. It yields the protein CASSLFLGLGLYNEQYF.

The CDR3 bases are TGTGCCTGGAGCGGTGGGAGGACGAGCTCCTACGAGCAGTACTTC. This codes for CAWSGGRTSSYEQYF. This rearrangement joins TRBV30 to TRBJ2-7, with D perhaps TRBD2 (6 bases). Germline V CDR1 and CDR2: GTSNPN, SVGIG (reference sequence). V was cut by 3 bases and J by 0 bases, with 15 bases left in between. This CDR3 is 15 amino acids long.

This clonotype has just a few counts. The V gene is TRBV2, the J gene TRBJ2-3; TRBD2 agrees at 12 bases. The CDR3 runs 19 residues. CDR1 SNHLY and CDR2 FYNNEI come from the germline V gene. V was pared by 6 bases and J by 1 base, with 14 bases of the junction left unmatched. In DNA, the CDR3 is TGTGCCAGCAGCCCCGGTGGACTAGCGGGATTATGGGGCACAGATACGCAGTATTTT. Encoded protein: CASSPGGLAGLWGTDTQYF.

This clonotype was seen once. The chain couples TRBV28 to TRBJ2-4; D gene ambiguous. The J call could be wrong; TRBJ2-5 is a better fit for the DNA end. Germline lookup yields CDR1 MDHEN and CDR2 SYDVKM. The CDR3 loop spans 14 amino acids. The CDR3 is CASSHPLRFETQYF. In nucleotides, the CDR3 is TGTGCCAGCAGTCACCCCCTACGGTTTGAGACCCAGTACTTC.

This chain uses TRBV6-2 or TRBV6-3 with TRBJ2-5; 11 bases fit TRBD2. The end of the DNA fits TRBJ2-7 better, so the J call may be wrong. Germline lookup yields CDR1 MNHEY and CDR2 SVGEGT. CDR3 length: 15 amino acids. The CDR3 coding sequence is TGTGCCAGCAGTCCTACTAGCGGGAGTCTCTACGAGCAGTACTTC. Translation gives CASSPTSGSLYEQYF.